This record covers a single T cell receptor beta chain. Its antigen is undetermined. The junction does not match germline at one end; this may be a read error. Indicated treatment: roughly nine-day PBMC culture with coronavirus spike peptide pools or control peptides (ViraFEST assay). The unexposed donor's CD4+ T cells were collected before the COVID-19 pandemic (2011-2018). Sequencing of the DNA from cultured CD4+ T cells was carried out with the Oncomine TCR Beta short-read assay. Each CDR3 protein gets one entry after TCRdb re-called the PCR reads with MiXCR. This sample has about 4,900 distinct CDR3 sequences, with 25% to 30% found just once. The CDR3 is 17 residues long. CDR1 is SGHTA and CDR2 is FQGTGA in the germline V gene. These data originate in a study of vaccination and CD4 T cells after COVID-19. Study-wide context: Blood was drawn a median roughly 66 days post second dose, range 14 to 241. SARS-CoV-2, HCoV-NL63, HCoV-OC43 and HCoV-229E supplied the overlapping spike peptides used to stimulate cells.

The clonotype comes from a human donor in good health. Specimen: CD4+ T cells from blood, cultured in vitro. This chain connects TRBV7-3 to TRBJ2-7; TRBD1 aligns across 8 bases. The CDR3 DNA follows: TGTGCCAGCAGCCTAACTCCGAGACAGGGGAGAATGGACGAGCAGTACTTC. Translation gives CASSLTPRQGRMDEQYF. Full variable domain (rest looked up from reference TRBV7-3 and TRBJ2-7): GAGVSQTPSNKVTEKGKYVELRCDPISGHTALYWYRQSLGQGPEFLIYFQGTGAADDSGLPNDRFFAVRPEGSVSTLKIQRTERGDSAVYLCASSLTPRQGRMDEQYFGPGTRLTVT.